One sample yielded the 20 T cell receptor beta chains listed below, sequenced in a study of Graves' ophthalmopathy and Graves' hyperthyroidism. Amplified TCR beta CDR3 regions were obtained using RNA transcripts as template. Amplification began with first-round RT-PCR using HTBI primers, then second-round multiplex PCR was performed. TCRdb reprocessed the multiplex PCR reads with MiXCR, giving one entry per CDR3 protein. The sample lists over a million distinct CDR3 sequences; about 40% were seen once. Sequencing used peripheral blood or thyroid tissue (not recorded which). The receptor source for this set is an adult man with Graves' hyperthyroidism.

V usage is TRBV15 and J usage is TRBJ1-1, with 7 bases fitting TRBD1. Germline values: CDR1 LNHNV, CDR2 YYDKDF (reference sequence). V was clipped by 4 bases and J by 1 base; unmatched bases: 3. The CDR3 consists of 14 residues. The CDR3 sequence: CATSKTGQNTEAFF. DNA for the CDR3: TGTGCCACCAGCAAGACAGGGCAGAACACTGAAGCTTTCTTT.

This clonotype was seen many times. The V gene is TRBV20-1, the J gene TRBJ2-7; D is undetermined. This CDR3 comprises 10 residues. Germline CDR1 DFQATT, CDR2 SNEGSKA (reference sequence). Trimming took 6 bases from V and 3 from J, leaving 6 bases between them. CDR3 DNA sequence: TGCAGTGCGCTTATCTACGAGCAGTACTTC. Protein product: CSALIYEQYF.

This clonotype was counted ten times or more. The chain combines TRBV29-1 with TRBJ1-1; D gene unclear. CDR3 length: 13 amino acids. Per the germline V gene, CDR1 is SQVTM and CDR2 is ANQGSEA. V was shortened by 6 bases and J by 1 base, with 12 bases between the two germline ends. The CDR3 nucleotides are TGCAGCGTGACCCGACGGGAGAACACTGAAGCTTTCTTT. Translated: CSVTRRENTEAFF.

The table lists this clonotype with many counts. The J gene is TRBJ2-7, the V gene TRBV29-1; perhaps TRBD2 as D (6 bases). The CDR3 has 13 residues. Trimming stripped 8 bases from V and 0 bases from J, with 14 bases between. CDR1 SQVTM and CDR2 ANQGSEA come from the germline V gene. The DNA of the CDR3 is TGCAGCTATCGGAGGGAGAACTCCTACGAGCAGTACTTC. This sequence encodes CSYRRENSYEQYF.

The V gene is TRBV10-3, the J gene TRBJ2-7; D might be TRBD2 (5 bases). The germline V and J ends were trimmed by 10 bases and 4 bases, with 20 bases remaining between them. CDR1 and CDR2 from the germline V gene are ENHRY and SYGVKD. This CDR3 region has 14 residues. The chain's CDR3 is CASSRPGSPYEQYF. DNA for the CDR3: TGTGCCAGCAGCAGACCGGGATCCCCTTACGAGCAGTACTTC.

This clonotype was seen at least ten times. DNA for the CDR3: TGTGCCATCAGTGAGTCTCGGGGGAAGAAGATATATGGCTACACCTTC. Translated: CAISESRGKKIYGYTF. This chain links TRBV10-3 with TRBJ1-2; tentative D call: TRBD1 (5 bases). The CDR3 consists of 16 residues. V gave up 0 bases and J gave up 5 bases, with 16 bases separating them. Germline CDR1 ENHRY, CDR2 SYGVKD.

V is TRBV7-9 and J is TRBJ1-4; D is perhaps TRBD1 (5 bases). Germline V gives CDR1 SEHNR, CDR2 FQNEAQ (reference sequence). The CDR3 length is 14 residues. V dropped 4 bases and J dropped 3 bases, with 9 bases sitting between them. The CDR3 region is CASSWGVSNEKLFF. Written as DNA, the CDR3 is TGTGCCAGCAGCTGGGGCGTCTCTAATGAAAAACTGTTTTTT.

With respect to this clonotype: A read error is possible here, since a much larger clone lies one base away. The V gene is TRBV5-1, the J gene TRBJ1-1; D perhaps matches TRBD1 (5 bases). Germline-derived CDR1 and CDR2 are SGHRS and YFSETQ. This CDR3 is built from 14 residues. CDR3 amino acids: CANSLAAQGPEAFF. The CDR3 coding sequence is TGCGCCAACAGCTTGGCCGCGCAGGGCCCTGAAGCTTTCTTT.

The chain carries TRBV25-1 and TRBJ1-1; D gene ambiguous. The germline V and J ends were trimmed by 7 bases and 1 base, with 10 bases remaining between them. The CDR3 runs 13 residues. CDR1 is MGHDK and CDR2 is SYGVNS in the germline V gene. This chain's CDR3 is CASNKNANTEAFF. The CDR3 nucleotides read TGTGCCAGCAATAAGAACGCGAACACTGAAGCTTTCTTT.

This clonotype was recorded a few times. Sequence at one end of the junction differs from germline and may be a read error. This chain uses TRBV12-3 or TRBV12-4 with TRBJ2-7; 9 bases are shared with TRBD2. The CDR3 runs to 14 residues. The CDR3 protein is CASSVAGESREQYF. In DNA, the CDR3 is TGTGCCAGCAGTGTAGCGGGAGAATCGAGAGAGCAGTACTTC.

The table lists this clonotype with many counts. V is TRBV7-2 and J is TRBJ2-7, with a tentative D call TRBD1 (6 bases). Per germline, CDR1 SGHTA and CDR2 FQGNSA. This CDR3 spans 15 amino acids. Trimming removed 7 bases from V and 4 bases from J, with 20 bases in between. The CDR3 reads CASIPGADRAYEQYF. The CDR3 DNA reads TGTGCCAGCATCCCAGGGGCGGACAGAGCTTACGAGCAGTACTTC.

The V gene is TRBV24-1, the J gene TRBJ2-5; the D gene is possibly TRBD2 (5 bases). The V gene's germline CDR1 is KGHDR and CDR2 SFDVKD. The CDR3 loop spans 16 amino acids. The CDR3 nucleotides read TGTGCTAGTGGTTTGGCTTTTTCCGACTATGAGGAGACCCAGTACTTC. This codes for CASGLAFSDYEETQYF.

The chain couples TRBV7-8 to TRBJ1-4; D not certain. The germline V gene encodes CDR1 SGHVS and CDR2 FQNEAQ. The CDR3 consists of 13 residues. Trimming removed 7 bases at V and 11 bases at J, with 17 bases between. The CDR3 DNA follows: TGTGCCAGCATCGAGGGAAACGTAGAGAAACTGTTTTTT. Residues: CASIEGNVEKLFF. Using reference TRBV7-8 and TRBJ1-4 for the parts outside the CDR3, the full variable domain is GAGVSQSPRYKVAKRGQDVALRCDPISGHVSLFWYQQALGQGPEFLTYFQNEAQLDKSGLPSDRFFAERPEGSVSTLKIQRTQQEDSAVYLCASIEGNVEKLFFGSGTQLSVL.

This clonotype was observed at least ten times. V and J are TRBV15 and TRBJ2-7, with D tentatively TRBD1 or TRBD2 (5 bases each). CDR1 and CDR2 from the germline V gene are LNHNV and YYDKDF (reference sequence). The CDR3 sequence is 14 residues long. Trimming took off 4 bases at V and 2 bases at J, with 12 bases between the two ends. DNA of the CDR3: TGTGCCACCAGCAAGGAGATGGGGGCCTACGAGCAGTACTTC. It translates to CATSKEMGAYEQYF.

DNA for the CDR3: TGTGCCAGTGGTCCGGGGGGGTCTAATCAGCCCCAGCATTTT. This sequence encodes CASGPGGSNQPQHF. This chain uses TRBV19 with TRBJ1-5; the D gene is possibly TRBD1 (5 bases). Germline CDR1 LNHDA, CDR2 SQIVND (reference sequence). CDR3 size: 14 residues. Trimming left V 8 bases short and J 4 bases short, with 15 bases between.

In DNA form, the CDR3 reads TGTGCCAGCAGCCATCCTTCGGACAGTTCAGGGGGCCCTGAAGCTTTCTTT. Translation gives CASSHPSDSSGGPEAFF. This chain links TRBV9 with TRBJ1-1; 8 positions match TRBD1. V trimming: 4 bases; J trimming: 6 bases; junction bases outside the gene matches: 17. This CDR3 has 17 residues. The germline CDR1 and CDR2 sequences are SGDLS and YYNGEE.

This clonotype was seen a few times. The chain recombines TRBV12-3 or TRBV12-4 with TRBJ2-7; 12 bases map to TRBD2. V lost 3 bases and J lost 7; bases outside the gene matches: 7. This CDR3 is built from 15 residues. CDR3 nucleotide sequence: TGTGCCAGCAGTTTCCCGACTAGCGGGAGTATGGAGCAGTACTTC. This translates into CASSFPTSGSMEQYF.

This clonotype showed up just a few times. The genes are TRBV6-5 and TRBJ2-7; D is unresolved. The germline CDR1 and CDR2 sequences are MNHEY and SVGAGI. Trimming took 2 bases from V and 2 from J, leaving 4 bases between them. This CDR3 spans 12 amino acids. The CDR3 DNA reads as TGTGCCAGCAGTTACCCCCCCTACGAGCAGTACTTC. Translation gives CASSYPPYEQYF.

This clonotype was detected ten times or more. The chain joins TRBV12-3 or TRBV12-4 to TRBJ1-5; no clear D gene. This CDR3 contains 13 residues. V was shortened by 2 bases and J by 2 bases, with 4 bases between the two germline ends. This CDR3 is CASSLRRNQPQHF. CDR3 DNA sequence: TGTGCCAGCAGTTTAAGACGCAATCAGCCCCAGCATTTT.

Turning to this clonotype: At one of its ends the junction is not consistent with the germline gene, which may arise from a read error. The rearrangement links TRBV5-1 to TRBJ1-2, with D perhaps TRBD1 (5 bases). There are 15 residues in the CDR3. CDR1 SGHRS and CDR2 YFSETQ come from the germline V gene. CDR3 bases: TGCGCCAACATGGCCCCTGATTTGGGGGACTATGGCTCCACCTTC. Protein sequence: CANMAPDLGDYGSTF.